The 17 T cell receptor beta chains given below trace back to one sample, sequenced in a study of blood T cells in healthy people across ages. Sample-barcoded 5' priming and a J-beta primer mix drove a second PCR of about 6 to 12 cycles. Each CDR3 protein gets one entry after TCRdb re-called the 5' RACE reads with MiXCR. The data show roughly 800,000 distinct CDR3 sequences, with 58% seen just once and around 22% held by the top ten. The material sequenced was blood. The receptors shown here come from a man younger than 40 in good health.

This chain connects TRBV6-1 to TRBJ2-7; 7 nucleotides line up with TRBD2. Germline V CDR1 and CDR2: MNHNS, SASEGT. CDR3 length equals 15 residues. V lost 4 bases and J lost 2; bases outside the gene matches: 8. CDR3 sequence (DNA): TGTGCCAGCAGTGTCCTAGCGGACCTACCCTACGAGCAGTACTTC. This sequence encodes CASSVLADLPYEQYF.

This clonotype was detected a few times. The chain joins TRBV28 to TRBJ2-7, with a weak D call TRBD2 (6 bases). This CDR3 spans 13 amino acids. In germline, CDR1 is MDHEN, CDR2 SYDVKM. Trimming pared 8 bases from V and 4 bases from J, leaving 15 bases between. The chain's CDR3 is CASFGSAAYEQYF. The CDR3 DNA reads TGTGCCAGCTTCGGGAGTGCTGCTTACGAGCAGTACTTC.

CDR3 nucleotides: TGTGCCAGCAGTGCTCGGGAGCGTCCCGGTAGGAATGAGCAGTTCTTC. Translating it yields CASSARERPGRNEQFF. The V gene is TRBV12-3 or TRBV12-4, the J gene TRBJ2-1; a possible D gene is TRBD2 (6 bases). This CDR3 region has 16 residues. V gave up 5 bases and J gave up 7 bases, with 21 bases separating them.

This chain uses TRBV28 with TRBJ2-2, with 7 bases matching TRBD2. Trimming removed 4 bases from V and 3 bases from J; junction bases left unmatched: 5. In germline, CDR1 is MDHEN, CDR2 SYDVKM. The CDR3 covers 15 residues. The CDR3 DNA is TGTGCCAGCAGTTGGGGAGGGTTGGACACCGGGGAGCTGTTTTTT. Translation: CASSWGGLDTGELFF.

This clonotype was found a few times. This chain uses TRBV27 with TRBJ2-7, with D possibly matching TRBD1 (5 bases). Germline V gene data show CDR1 as MNHEY and CDR2 as SMNVEV (reference sequence). This CDR3 is 15 amino acids long. V was trimmed by 0 bases and J by 2 bases, leaving 11 bases between them. The CDR3: CASSLSMAGPYEQYF. The DNA of the CDR3 is TGTGCCAGCAGTTTATCGATGGCAGGGCCCTACGAGCAGTACTTC.

V is TRBV20-1 and J is TRBJ2-3; 8 nucleotides agree with TRBD2. CDR3 length: 17 amino acids. CDR1 and CDR2 (germline): DFQATT, SNEGSKA (reference sequence). J lost 1 base, V lost 0 bases, and 9 bases had no gene match. CDR3 in amino acids: CSARDRLGRGGTDTQYF. Here the CDR3 DNA reads TGCAGTGCTAGAGATCGTTTGGGGCGGGGGGGCACAGATACGCAGTATTTT.

The gene calls are TRBV5-1 and TRBJ2-7, with D uncertain. This CDR3 has 13 residues. V was cut by 2 bases and J by 3 bases, with 9 bases left in between. Per germline, CDR1 SGHRS and CDR2 YFSETQ. The CDR3 sequence: CASSLGFVYEQYF. The DNA of the CDR3 is TGCGCCAGCAGCTTAGGCTTTGTCTACGAGCAGTACTTC.

The chain links TRBV6-1 to TRBJ2-5; D perhaps matches TRBD1 (7 bases). The CDR3 extends over 16 amino acids. From germline, CDR1 is MNHNS and CDR2 SASEGT. Trimming shortened V by 0 bases and J by 3 bases, and 14 bases separated the two germline ends. The CDR3 sequence: CASSEALGGGEETQYF. In DNA form, the CDR3 reads TGTGCCAGCAGTGAAGCGCTTGGAGGGGGCGAAGAGACCCAGTACTTC.

The gene calls are TRBV4-2 and TRBJ2-7; 7 nucleotides match TRBD2. The CDR3 has 15 residues. V shed 1 base, J shed 2 bases, and the junction held 5 bases outside the gene matches. The germline V gene encodes CDR1 LGHNA and CDR2 YNFKEQ. The CDR3 sequence is CASSQAPSGPYEQYF. The CDR3 DNA sequence: TGTGCCAGCAGCCAAGCGCCTAGCGGCCCCTACGAGCAGTACTTC.

This clonotype was seen more than once but under ten times. The chain joins TRBV20-1 to TRBJ2-1; TRBD2 agrees at 11 bases. V dropped 5 bases and J dropped 5; count of bases not matched to a gene: 5. The length of the CDR3 is 14 residues. From germline, CDR1 is DFQATT and CDR2 SNEGSKA (reference sequence). This chain's CDR3 is CSALTGLADNEQFF. The DNA for the CDR3 is TGCAGTGCTTTAACGGGACTAGCGGACAATGAGCAGTTCTTC.

V gene TRBV3-1 combines with J gene TRBJ2-5, with D perhaps being TRBD1 or TRBD2 (7 bases each). CDR1 and CDR2 (germline): LGHDT, YNNKEL (reference sequence). The CDR3 covers 15 residues. With 2 bases removed from V and 11 bases from J, the gap between germline ends came to 21 bases. This chain's CDR3 is CASSQSGGVRNEQYF. The CDR3 nucleotides read TGTGCCAGCAGCCAATCAGGGGGGGTCCGGAATGAGCAGTACTTC.

This clonotype was seen a handful of times. The chain has TRBV4-1 and TRBJ2-7; D remains unclear. The germline V gene has CDR1 MGHRA and CDR2 YSYEKL. This CDR3 is built from 13 residues. Deletions cut 5 bases from V and 5 bases from J, with 13 bases between. The CDR3 sequence: CASSLTLEHEQYF. In DNA form, the CDR3 reads TGCGCCAGCAGCTTGACGCTAGAACACGAGCAGTACTTC.

The rearrangement links TRBV20-1 to TRBJ2-5, with 7 bases matching TRBD2. Trimming at V came to 6 bases and at J to 1 base, leaving 11 bases not matched to a gene. CDR3 size: 15 residues. Germline CDR1 reads DFQATT; CDR2 reads SNEGSKA (reference sequence). The CDR3 loop is CSAHLAAGSQETQYF. CDR3 coding DNA: TGCAGTGCCCATCTAGCGGCGGGAAGCCAAGAGACCCAGTACTTC.

V is TRBV30 and J is TRBJ1-6; D remains ambiguous. V was pared by 1 base and J by 0 bases, with 10 bases between. Germline V gene lookup returns CDR1 GTSNPN and CDR2 SVGIG (reference sequence). The CDR3 contains 16 residues. The chain's CDR3 is CAWSDPNPSYNSPLHF. In DNA form, the CDR3 reads TGTGCCTGGAGTGACCCCAACCCCTCCTATAATTCACCCCTCCACTTT.

This clonotype showed up just a few times. The V call is TRBV6-2 or TRBV6-3, the J call TRBJ2-1; TRBD2 is a possible D gene (6 bases). Germline V CDR1 and CDR2: MNHEY, SVGEGT. The CDR3 runs to 14 residues. The ends were cut back, 0 bases at V and 9 bases at J, with 12 bases in the middle. CDR3 region: CASSYSGGRGEQFF. CDR3 in DNA: TGTGCCAGCAGTTACTCAGGCGGGCGGGGTGAGCAGTTCTTC.

This clonotype has a handful of counts. The chain joins TRBV4-1 to TRBJ2-1, with no clear D. Between the trimmed V and J ends, which lost 4 bases and 0 bases, there was a span of 16 bases. From germline, CDR1 is MGHRA and CDR2 YSYEKL. This CDR3 comprises 17 residues. The CDR3 DNA reads as TGCGCCAGCAGCCCGTTACATCAGCGATACTCCTACAATGAGCAGTTCTTC. It is translated as CASSPLHQRYSYNEQFF.

About this clonotype: A single base separates this from a much larger clone, so it may be a read error. This rearrangement joins TRBV12-3 or TRBV12-4 to TRBJ2-1; D is uncertain. CDR3 length: 11 amino acids. The CDR3 loop is CASRVYHEQFF. The CDR3 DNA reads as TGTGCCAGCAGGGTCTACCATGAGCAGTTCTTC.